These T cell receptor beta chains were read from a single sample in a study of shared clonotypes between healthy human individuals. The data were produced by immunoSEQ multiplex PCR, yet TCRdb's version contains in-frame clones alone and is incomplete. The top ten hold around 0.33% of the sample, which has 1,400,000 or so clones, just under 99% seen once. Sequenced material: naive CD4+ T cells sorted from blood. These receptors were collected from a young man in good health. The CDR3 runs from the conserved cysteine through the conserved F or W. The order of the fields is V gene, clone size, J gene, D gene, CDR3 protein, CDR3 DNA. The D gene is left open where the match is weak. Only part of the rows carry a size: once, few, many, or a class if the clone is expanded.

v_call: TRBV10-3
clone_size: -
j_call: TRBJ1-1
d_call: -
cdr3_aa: CAISETADGEAFF
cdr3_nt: TGTGCCATCAGTGAGACGGCAGATGGTGAAGCTTTCTTT

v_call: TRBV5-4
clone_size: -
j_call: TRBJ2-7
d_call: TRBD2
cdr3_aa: CASSASGPISYEQYF
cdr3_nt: TGTGCCAGCAGCGCTAGCGGGCCTATCTCCTACGAGCAGTACTTC

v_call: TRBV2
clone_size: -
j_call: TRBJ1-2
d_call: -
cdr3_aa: CASGVGERSYGYTF
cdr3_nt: TGTGCCAGCGGTGTTGGAGAGAGATCCTATGGCTACACCTTC

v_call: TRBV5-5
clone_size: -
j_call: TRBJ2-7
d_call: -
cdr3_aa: CASSLDPGPSYEQYF
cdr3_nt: TGTGCCAGCAGCTTGGATCCGGGACCGTCCTACGAGCAGTACTTC

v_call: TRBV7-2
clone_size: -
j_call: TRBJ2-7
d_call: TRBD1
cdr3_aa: CASSHRTGQPSKQYF
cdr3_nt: TGTGCCAGCAGCCACCGGACAGGGCAACCTTCAAAGCAGTACTTC

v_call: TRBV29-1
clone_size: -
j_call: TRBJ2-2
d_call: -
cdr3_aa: CSGLITGELFF
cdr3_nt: TGCAGCGGCCTTATCACCGGGGAGCTGTTTTTT

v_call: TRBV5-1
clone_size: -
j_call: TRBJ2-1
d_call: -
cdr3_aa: CASSSGLTGPNNEQFF
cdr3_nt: TGCGCCAGCAGCTCGGGGCTAACAGGTCCGAACAATGAGCAGTTCTTC

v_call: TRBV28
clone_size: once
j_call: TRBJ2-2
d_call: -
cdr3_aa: CASSLLSAELPGELFF
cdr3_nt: TGTGCCAGCAGTCTTCTCTCAGCTGAATTACCCGGGGAGCTGTTTTTT

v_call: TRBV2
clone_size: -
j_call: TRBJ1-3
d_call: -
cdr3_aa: CASSEFQASGNTIYF
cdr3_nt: TGTGCCAGCAGTGAGTTCCAGGCCTCTGGAAACACCATATATTTT

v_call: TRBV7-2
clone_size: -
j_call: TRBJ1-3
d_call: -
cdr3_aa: CASSWGRGNTIYF
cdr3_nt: TGTGCCAGCAGCTGGGGGAGGGGAAACACCATATATTTT

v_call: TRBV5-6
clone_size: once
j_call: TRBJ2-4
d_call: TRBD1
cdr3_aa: CASSLTGGAKNIQYF
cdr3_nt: TGTGCCAGCAGCTTGACAGGGGGGGCCAAAAACATTCAGTACTTC

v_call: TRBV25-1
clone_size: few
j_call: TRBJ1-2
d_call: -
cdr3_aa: CASSPGLYYTF
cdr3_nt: TGTGCCAGCAGTCCTGGTTTGTACTACACCTTC

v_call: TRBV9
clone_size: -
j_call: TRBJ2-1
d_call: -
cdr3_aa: CASSVGPEVYNEQFF
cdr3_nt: TGTGCCAGCAGCGTAGGCCCGGAGGTCTACAATGAGCAGTTCTTC

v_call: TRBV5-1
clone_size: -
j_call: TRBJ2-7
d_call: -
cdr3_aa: CASSFSGSSYEQYF
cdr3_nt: TGCGCCAGCAGCTTTAGTGGAAGCTCCTACGAGCAGTACTTC

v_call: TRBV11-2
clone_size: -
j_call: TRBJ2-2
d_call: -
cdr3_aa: CASSLVTGTETGELFF
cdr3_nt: TGTGCCAGCAGCTTAGTCACCGGGACCGAGACCGGGGAGCTGTTTTTT

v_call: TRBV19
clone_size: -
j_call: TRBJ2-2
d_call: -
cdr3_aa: CASSTQGPGELFF
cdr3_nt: TGTGCCAGTAGTACACAGGGTCCCGGGGAGCTGTTTTTT

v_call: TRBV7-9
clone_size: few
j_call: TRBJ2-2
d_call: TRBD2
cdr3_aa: CASSPGLAANTGELFF
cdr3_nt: TGTGCCAGCAGCCCCGGACTAGCGGCGAACACCGGGGAGCTGTTTTTT

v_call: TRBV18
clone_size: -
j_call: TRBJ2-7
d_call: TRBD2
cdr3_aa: CASSSFSGRDLREQYF
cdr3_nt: TGTGCCAGCTCATCTTTTAGCGGGAGGGATCTTCGCGAGCAGTACTTC

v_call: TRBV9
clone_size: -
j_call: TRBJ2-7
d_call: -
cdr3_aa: CASSPREKSYEQYF
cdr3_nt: TGTGCCAGCAGCCCCCGCGAGAAATCCTACGAGCAGTACTTC

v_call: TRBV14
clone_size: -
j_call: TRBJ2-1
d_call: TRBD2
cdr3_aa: CASSRRLAGQNKEQFF
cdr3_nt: TGTGCCAGCAGCCGACGACTAGCGGGACAGAATAAGGAGCAGTTCTTC

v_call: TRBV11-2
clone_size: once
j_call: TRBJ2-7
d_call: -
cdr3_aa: CASRRSSSYEQYF
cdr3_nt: TGTGCCAGCAGACGGTCGAGCTCCTACGAGCAGTACTTC

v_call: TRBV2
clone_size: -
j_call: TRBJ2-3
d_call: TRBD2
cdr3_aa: CASSVRTSSDTQYF
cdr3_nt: TGTGCCAGCAGTGTTAGGACTAGCAGTGATACGCAGTATTTT

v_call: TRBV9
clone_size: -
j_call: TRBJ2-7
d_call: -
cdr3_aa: CASSQGSSSYEQYF
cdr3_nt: TGTGCCAGCAGCCAGGGGAGCAGCTCCTACGAGCAGTACTTC

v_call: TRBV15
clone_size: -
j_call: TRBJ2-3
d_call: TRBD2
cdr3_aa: CATSRDRLAGGPEFDTQYF
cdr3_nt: TGTGCCACCAGCAGAGATCGACTAGCGGGAGGGCCCGAATTTGATACGCAGTATTTT

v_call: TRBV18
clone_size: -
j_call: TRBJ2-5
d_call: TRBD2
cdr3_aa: CASSRRTSGSETQYF
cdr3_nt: TGTGCCAGCTCACGAAGGACTAGCGGGAGCGAGACCCAGTACTTC

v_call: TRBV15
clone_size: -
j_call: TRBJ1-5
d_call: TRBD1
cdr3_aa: CATSRDRLTGGLSQPQHF
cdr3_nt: TGTGCCACCAGCAGAGATCGGCTGACAGGGGGCTTGAGTCAGCCCCAGCATTTT

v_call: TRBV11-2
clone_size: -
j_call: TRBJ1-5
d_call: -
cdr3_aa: CASSPDFGDQPQHF
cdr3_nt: TGTGCCAGCAGCCCCGATTTCGGGGATCAGCCCCAGCATTTT

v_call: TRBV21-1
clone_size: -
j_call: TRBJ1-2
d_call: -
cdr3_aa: CASSKAQGAQSYGYTF
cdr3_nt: TGTGCCAGCAGCAAGGCCCAGGGTGCCCAAAGCTATGGCTACACCTTC

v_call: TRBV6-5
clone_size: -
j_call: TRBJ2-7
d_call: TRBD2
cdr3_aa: CASSYFGLDLAEQYF
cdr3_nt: TGTGCCAGCAGTTATTTCGGACTAGACCTCGCCGAGCAGTACTTC

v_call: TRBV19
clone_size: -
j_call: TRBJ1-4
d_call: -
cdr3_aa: CASSLDRHNEKLFF
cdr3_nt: TGTGCCAGTAGTCTCGACAGGCACAATGAAAAACTGTTTTTT

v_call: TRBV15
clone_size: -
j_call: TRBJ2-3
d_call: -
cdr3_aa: CATSRDRASGGFRIDTQYF
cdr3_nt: TGTGCCACCAGCAGAGATCGGGCATCTGGCGGGTTCCGGATAGATACGCAGTATTTT

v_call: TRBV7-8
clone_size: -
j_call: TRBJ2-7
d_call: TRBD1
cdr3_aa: CASSQDRGDYEQYF
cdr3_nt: TGTGCCAGCAGCCAGGACAGGGGGGACTACGAGCAGTACTTC

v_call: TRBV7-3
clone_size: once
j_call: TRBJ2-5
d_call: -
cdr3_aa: CASSQGSGGTQYF
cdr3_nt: TGTGCCAGCAGCCAGGGGTCGGGAGGGACCCAGTACTTC

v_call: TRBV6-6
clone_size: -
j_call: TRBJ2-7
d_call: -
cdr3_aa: CASSNLGTGYEQYF
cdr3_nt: TGTGCCAGCAGTAACCTAGGGACGGGCTACGAGCAGTACTTC

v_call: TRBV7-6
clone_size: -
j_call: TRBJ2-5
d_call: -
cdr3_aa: CASSLKLGRRQETQYF
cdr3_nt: TGTGCCAGCAGCTTAAAGCTCGGGAGACGACAAGAGACCCAGTACTTC

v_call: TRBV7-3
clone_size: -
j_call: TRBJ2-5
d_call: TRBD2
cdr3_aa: CASSRDYRETQYF
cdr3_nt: TGTGCCAGCAGCCGGGACTACCGAGAGACCCAGTACTTC

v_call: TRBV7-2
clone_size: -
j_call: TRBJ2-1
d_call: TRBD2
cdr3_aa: CASSPQRTSGRYNEQFF
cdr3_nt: TGTGCCAGCAGCCCCCAAAGGACTAGCGGGAGGTACAATGAGCAGTTCTTC

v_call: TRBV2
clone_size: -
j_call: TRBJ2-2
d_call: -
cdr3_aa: CASSDPAGPNTGELFF
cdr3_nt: TGTGCCAGCAGTGACCCGGCGGGTCCGAACACCGGGGAGCTGTTTTTT

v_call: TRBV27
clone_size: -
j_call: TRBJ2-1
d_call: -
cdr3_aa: CASRKFGNEQFF
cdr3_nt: TGTGCCAGCAGAAAGTTTGGCAATGAGCAGTTCTTC

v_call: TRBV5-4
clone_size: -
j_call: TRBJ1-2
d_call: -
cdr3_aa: CASSHNREAGYTF
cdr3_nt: TGTGCCAGCAGCCATAACAGGGAAGCTGGCTACACCTTC

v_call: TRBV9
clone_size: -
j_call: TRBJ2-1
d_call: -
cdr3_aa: CASSVDFVRNEQFF
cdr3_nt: TGTGCCAGCAGCGTAGACTTCGTAAGAAATGAGCAGTTCTTC

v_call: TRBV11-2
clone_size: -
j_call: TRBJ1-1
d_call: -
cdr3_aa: CASRPTVNTEAFF
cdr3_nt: TGTGCCAGCAGACCTACAGTGAACACTGAAGCTTTCTTT

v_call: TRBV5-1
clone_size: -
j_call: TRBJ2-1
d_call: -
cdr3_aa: CASSLEPQPQFF
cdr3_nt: TGCGCCAGCAGCTTGGAACCACAGCCGCAGTTCTTC

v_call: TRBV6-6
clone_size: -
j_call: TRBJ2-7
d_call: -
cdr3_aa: CASSLGWGETYEQYF
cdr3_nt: TGTGCCAGCAGCCTCGGATGGGGGGAAACCTACGAGCAGTACTTC

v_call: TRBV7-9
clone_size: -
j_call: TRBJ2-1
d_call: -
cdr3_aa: CASSSPLGGYDEQFF
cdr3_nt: TGTGCCAGCAGCTCCCCCTTGGGGGGTTACGATGAGCAGTTCTTC

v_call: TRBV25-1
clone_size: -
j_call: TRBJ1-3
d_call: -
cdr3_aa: CASSEFAGNTIYF
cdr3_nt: TGTGCCAGCAGTGAATTCGCCGGAAACACCATATATTTT

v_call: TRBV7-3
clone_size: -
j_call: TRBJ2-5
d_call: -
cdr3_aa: CASSLGRGTQETQYF
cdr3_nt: TGTGCCAGCAGCTTAGGCCGGGGGACCCAAGAGACCCAGTACTTC

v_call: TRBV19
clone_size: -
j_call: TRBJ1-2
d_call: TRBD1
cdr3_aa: CASSRTGGDYGYTF
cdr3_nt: TGTGCCAGTAGCCGGACAGGGGGCGACTATGGCTACACCTTC